This TCR beta chain was retrieved from a study of type 1 regulatory T cells. Whole-study context: This in vitro CD4 product, T-allo10, is enriched for Tr1 cells and alloantigen-specific.

Concerning this clonotype: Its antigen is still unknown.

MiXCR, run by TCRdb on the reads, gives a single entry per CDR3 protein. The sample lists about 62,000 distinct CDR3 sequences; approximately 60% were seen once. Findings of the study overall: Compared with non-Tr1 cells, Tr1 cells showed a narrower TCR repertoire.

Trimming pared 12 bases from V and 2 bases from J, leaving 11 bases between. Germline V gives CDR1 KGHDR, CDR2 SFDVKD. The CDR3 sequence is 12 residues long. V is TRBV24-1 and J is TRBJ2-3; D may be TRBD1 or TRBD2 (6 bases each). The TCR sequence derives from a human donor in good health. Sequences were obtained from cultured non-Tr1 T cells, either the whole culture or a sorted T cell fraction (not recorded which). The CDR3 protein is CAVGGFTDTQYF. DNA for the CDR3: TGTGCCGTAGGGGGGTTCACAGATACGCAGTATTTT.